This T cell receptor beta chain came from a study of cytomegalovirus exposure and HLA in healthy donors. The study's findings and limits: A missense DCLRE1C variant was associated with V- and J-gene trimming of TCR beta chains in a later analysis, and an independent cohort replicated the association. Upon later analysis, HLA-associated TCR beta chains proved more clonally expanded than other, equally common chains. Among immune exposure information, only CMV serostatus was available. According to a later analysis, donors in an Asian-associated ancestry cluster reportedly had fewer N-insertions than the approximately 670-donor mean.

The PCR had 60 Vbeta and 13 Jbeta primers. Profiling relied on immunoSEQ multiplex PCR, and the TCRdb table lists in-frame clones only, not all of them. Of approximately 170,000 clones in the sample, roughly 79% are singletons; the top ten hold around 1.9%. The ends were cut back, 6 bases at V and 2 bases at J, with 10 bases in the middle. Germline V gene lookup returns CDR1 MDHEN and CDR2 SYDVKM. The CDR3 contains 13 residues. This clone was seen only once. Its antigen remains unidentified. The gene calls are TRBV28 and TRBJ1-2; TRBD1 is a possible D gene (5 bases). The TCR was taken from a woman younger than 45 in good health and CMV-seropositive. The sequencing sample was made of PBMCs. CDR3 in amino acids: CASSQTENYGYTF. CDR3 in DNA: TGTGCCAGCAGCCAGACAGAAAACTATGGCTACACCTTC.